The entry below gives a single T cell receptor (beta chain) sequence along with its context. Its antigen is still unknown. At one of its ends the junction is not consistent with the germline gene, which may arise from a read error. Thyroid ultrasound, orbital computed tomography, clinical symptoms, and serum thyroxine and TRAb underpinned diagnoses. Regions amplified from RNA transcripts were the TCR beta CDR3 regions. HTBI primers were employed in a first-round RT-PCR of the TCR CDR3. In TCRdb, the multiplex PCR reads were re-called with MiXCR into one record per CDR3 protein. Of fewer than 800,000 distinct CDR3 sequences listed, 15% to 20% are singletons. This entry comes from a study of T cells in Graves' hyperthyroidism and ophthalmopathy. Study-wide results and limits: Most clonotypes that expanded in the thyroid above 0.001 also showed up in blood.

This CDR3 has 14 residues. The germline CDR1 and CDR2 sequences are MNHEY and SVGEGT. What was sequenced was blood. The chain uses TRBV6-2 or TRBV6-3 and TRBJ2-3; the D is unclear. This clonotype originated in a man between 18 and 35 years old with Graves' hyperthyroidism. In DNA, the CDR3 is TGTGCCAGCAGGTACTCGAGCGCCGCAGATACGCAGTATTTT. It codes for CASRYSSAADTQYF.